This note documents a single TCR beta chain sequence. The antigen is not known. Profiling relied on immunoSEQ multiplex PCR, and the TCRdb table lists in-frame clones only, not all of them. The sample has 100,000 to 150,000 clones; roughly 90% are singletons. The V gene end was trimmed by 6 bases and the J gene end by 4 bases; junction bases not matched to a gene: 12. The CDR3 is 16 residues long. Looked up from germline, CDR1 is SNHLY and CDR2 is FYNNEI. The data originate from a study of T cell responses to AZD1222 COVID-19 vaccine. Study-wide background: Some second doses came at about 4 weeks and others at about 12 weeks; these were pooled. Study-wide results and limits: Of the AZD1222 recipients, only 5 or 6 were seropositive at baseline. Donors were mostly white British, more females; clonal diversity possibly underestimated.

This chain connects TRBV2 to TRBJ1-2, with 9 positions matching TRBD1. Sequenced here: peripheral blood, sampled on day 0 of AZD1222 vaccination. This TCR was recovered from an adult in good health. CDR3 nucleotides: TGTGCCAGCAGACTAATTCCGGGACAGGGTGGCTATGGCTACACCTTC. This translates into CASRLIPGQGGYGYTF.